This passage covers 8 T cell receptor beta chains from one sample sequenced in a study of cytomegalovirus exposure and HLA in healthy donors. TCRdb keeps only in-frame clones here, not all; method: immunoSEQ multiplex PCR. The table lists around 260,000 clones, around 91% of them singletons, with 3.1% in the top ten. Material for sequencing was PBMCs. The receptors were gathered from a woman in her 30s in good health and CMV-seronegative.

As concerns this clone: At one end the junction does not follow the germline gene, possibly because of a read error. This chain joins TRBV27 and TRBJ2-1; D may match TRBD1 or TRBD2 (5 bases each). Germline CDR1 and CDR2: MNHEY and SMNVEV (reference sequence). The CDR3 runs 15 residues. The chain's CDR3 is CAGSFFGGELNEQFF. CDR3 DNA: TGTGCCGGCAGTTTCTTTGGGGGAGAATTGAATGAGCAGTTCTTC.

The rearrangement joins TRBV6-5 to TRBJ2-7; no definite D call. Germline V gives CDR1 MNHEY, CDR2 SVGAGI. This CDR3 comprises 13 residues. Trimming shortened V by 6 bases and J by 2 bases, and 11 bases separated the two germline ends. Here the CDR3 DNA reads TGTGCCAGCAGCCCCGTGGTAGCCTACGAGCAGTACTTC. This gives the protein CASSPVVAYEQYF.

V is TRBV28 and J is TRBJ2-5, with D unclear. The CDR3 contains 15 residues. Germline V gene lookup returns CDR1 MDHEN and CDR2 SYDVKM. Trimming stripped 5 bases from V and 2 bases from J, with 15 bases between. CDR3 sequence: CASSATDLLQETQYF. CDR3 coding DNA: TGTGCCAGCAGTGCGACGGACCTACTGCAAGAGACCCAGTACTTC.

This clone is a singleton in its sample. The chain combines TRBV2 with TRBJ2-2, with D uncertain. CDR1 is SNHLY, CDR2 FYNNEI, per germline. The CDR3 extends over 13 amino acids. The V end was cut by 4 bases, the J end by 8 bases, with 11 bases between. This CDR3 is CASSGIARGELFF. CDR3 nucleotide sequence: TGTGCCAGCAGTGGGATAGCTCGGGGGGAGCTGTTTTTT.

The rearrangement uses TRBV5-1 and TRBJ1-1; D is uncertain. V was trimmed by 0 bases and J by 1 base, leaving 10 bases between them. Germline assignment: CDR1 SGHRS and CDR2 YFSETQ. The CDR3 has 15 amino acids. The CDR3 protein is CASSLDGWWNTEAFF. The CDR3 coding sequence is TGCGCCAGCAGCTTGGATGGGTGGTGGAACACTGAAGCTTTCTTT.

The chain has TRBV7-8 and TRBJ2-7; D is possibly TRBD1 (7 bases). Trimming removed 4 bases from V and 4 bases from J, with 23 bases in between. The CDR3 has 17 amino acids. CDR1 SGHVS and CDR2 FQNEAQ come from the germline V gene. The CDR3 coding sequence is TGTGCCAGCAGCTCCCTATTCGGGGAGGACAGGCATTACGAGCAGTACTTC. Translating gives CASSSLFGEDRHYEQYF. Complete variable domain (other parts from reference TRBV7-8 and TRBJ2-7): GAGVSQSPRYKVAKRGQDVALRCDPISGHVSLFWYQQALGQGPEFLTYFQNEAQLDKSGLPSDRFFAERPEGSVSTLKIQRTQQEDSAVYLCASSSLFGEDRHYEQYFGPGTRLTVT.

The chain is built from TRBV5-1 and TRBJ1-3; the match to TRBD1 covers 12 bases. CDR3 length: 16 amino acids. Germline trimming cut 4 bases from V and 4 bases from J; bases unmatched to any gene: 6. CDR1 is SGHRS and CDR2 is YFSETQ in the germline V gene. CDR3 residues: CASSAGQGARGNTIYF. The CDR3 nucleotides read TGCGCCAGCAGCGCGGGACAGGGGGCGCGAGGAAACACCATATATTTT.

The chain couples TRBV6-6 to TRBJ2-7, with 10 bases aligning to TRBD1. J gave up 4 bases and V 7 bases, and 10 bases lay outside the gene matches. The CDR3 has 15 amino acids. The germline gives CDR1 MNHNY, CDR2 SVGAGI (reference sequence). CDR3 nucleotides: TGTGCCAGCACCATAGGGACAGGGGTGCGGTACGAGCAGTACTTC. Its protein product is CASTIGTGVRYEQYF.